The 30 T cell receptor beta chains given below trace back to one sample, sequenced in a study of radiation and T cells in renal cell carcinoma. Using immunoSEQ multiplex PCR, the repertoire was profiled, and TCRdb retains in-frame clones only, with some absent. The table has some 130,000 clones, 70% to 90% seen once. Time point given: blood 2 weeks post-SBRT. Treatment reported: 15 Gy SBRT to primary tumor, nephrectomy 4 weeks later. Source: blood, taken from a patient whose treatment included radiotherapy and nephrectomy. The source is a woman between 65 and 79 years old with renal cell carcinoma.

This chain joins TRBV4-3 and TRBJ2-3, with D perhaps matching TRBD1 (5 bases). Germline values: CDR1 LGHNA, CDR2 YSLEER. The CDR3 has 14 amino acids. Trimming took off 0 bases at V and 10 bases at J, with 14 bases between the two ends. The CDR3 loop reads CASSQEGPPGSQYF. The CDR3 bases are TGCGCCAGCAGCCAAGAGGGGCCCCCCGGCTCGCAGTATTTT.

The V gene is TRBV2, the J gene TRBJ2-7; maybe TRBD1 (5 bases). The V gene lost 6 bases and the J gene lost 4 bases, with 10 bases spanning the gap. In germline, CDR1 is SNHLY, CDR2 FYNNEI. The CDR3 loop spans 12 amino acids. CDR3 in amino acids: CASRADSYEQYF. The CDR3 region has the DNA TGTGCCAGCAGGGCTGACAGTTACGAGCAGTACTTC.

The gene calls are TRBV30 and TRBJ1-5; 8 nucleotides line up with TRBD1. The V gene's germline CDR1 is GTSNPN and CDR2 SVGIG (reference sequence). The J segment lost 0 bases and the V segment lost 0 bases, leaving 7 bases of the junction unmatched. The CDR3 totals 17 residues. CDR3 nucleotide sequence: TGTGCCTGGAGTGTAAGCACAGGGGGAGTTAGCAATCAGCCCCAGCATTTT. It encodes CAWSVSTGGVSNQPQHF.

The chain combines TRBV6-6 with TRBJ2-3; D uncertain. V was shortened by 3 bases and J by 4 bases, with 8 bases between the two germline ends. Per germline, CDR1 MNHNY and CDR2 SVGAGI (reference sequence). The length of the CDR3 is 13 residues. CDR3 sequence reads: CASSYRFSDTQYF. For the CDR3, the DNA is TGTGCCAGCAGTTATAGGTTCTCAGATACGCAGTATTTT.

In this sample, this clone turned up once. This chain uses TRBV5-1 with TRBJ2-5; 10 bases agree with TRBD2. This CDR3 spans 15 amino acids. CDR1 is SGHRS, CDR2 YFSETQ, per germline. With 7 bases clipped from V and 3 bases from J, the junction kept 9 bases outside the gene matches. The CDR3 reads CASSGSGGEKETQYF. The CDR3 coding sequence is TGCGCCAGCTCGGGGAGCGGGGGGGAAAAAGAGACCCAGTACTTC.

The chain is built from TRBV5-1 and TRBJ2-4; D is perhaps TRBD1 or TRBD2 (5 bases each). With 4 bases removed from V and 0 bases from J, the gap between germline ends came to 11 bases. There are 15 residues in the CDR3. Germline V gene sequence: CDR1 SGHRS, CDR2 YFSETQ. This chain's CDR3 is CASSPGTLAKNIQYF. For the CDR3, the DNA is TGCGCCAGCAGCCCCGGGACGTTAGCCAAAAACATTCAGTACTTC.

The chain joins TRBV4-1 to TRBJ2-7; the D gene is possibly TRBD2 (6 bases). Trimming removed 1 base from V and 0 bases from J, with 16 bases in between. Germline V gives CDR1 MGHRA, CDR2 YSYEKL. The CDR3 totals 17 residues. The CDR3: CASSQVFLNGSSYEQYF. The CDR3 DNA reads as TGCGCCAGCAGCCAAGTATTCTTAAACGGGAGCTCCTACGAGCAGTACTTC.

In this sample, this clone turned up a few times. The gene calls are TRBV6-5 and TRBJ2-1; D may be TRBD2 (5 bases). Trimming pared 2 bases from V and 3 bases from J, leaving 11 bases between. The CDR3 is 15 amino acids. Germline CDR1 reads MNHEY; CDR2 reads SVGAGI. CDR3 sequence: CASSYKGRDYNEQFF. The CDR3 region has the DNA TGTGCCAGCAGTTACAAAGGACGGGACTACAATGAGCAGTTCTTC.

The V gene is TRBV14, the J gene TRBJ1-3, with D hard to call. The germline V and J ends were trimmed by 2 bases and 4 bases, with 9 bases remaining between them. Germline CDR1 reads SGHDN; CDR2 reads FVKESK. The CDR3 covers 14 residues. The CDR3 coding sequence is TGTGCCAGCAGCCAAAGGGTTTCGGGAAACACCATATATTTT. This sequence encodes CASSQRVSGNTIYF.

The chain couples TRBV30 to TRBJ1-6; D unclear. The V end was cut by 1 base, the J end by 12 bases, with 13 bases between. The CDR3 is made up of 13 amino acids. Germline CDR1 reads GTSNPN; CDR2 reads SVGIG (reference sequence). The CDR3: CAWSASGNGPLHF. The CDR3, as DNA: TGTGCCTGGAGTGCCTCGGGGAACGGACCCCTCCACTTT.

The chain links TRBV28 to TRBJ2-7, with 11 positions matching TRBD2. J lost 0 bases, V lost 2 bases, and 9 bases had no gene match. CDR1 and CDR2 from the germline V gene are MDHEN and SYDVKM. The CDR3 contains 18 residues. CDR3 nucleotide sequence: TGTGCCAGCAGTTTAAGGTACCTTCTAGCGGGGGGCTCCTACGAGCAGTACTTC. Protein: CASSLRYLLAGGSYEQYF. The whole variable domain, remainder taken from reference TRBV28 and TRBJ2-7, is DVKVTQSSRYLVKRTGEKVFLECVQDMDHENMFWYRQDPGLGLRLIYFSYDVKMKEKGDIPEGYSVSREKKERFSLILESASTNQTSMYLCASSLRYLLAGGSYEQYFGPGTRLTVT.

This sequence joins TRBV28 and TRBJ2-1; D is tentatively TRBD1 or TRBD2 (5 bases each). V was pared by 2 bases and J by 4 bases, with 6 bases between. CDR1 and CDR2 (germline): MDHEN, SYDVKM. The CDR3 covers 13 residues. This chain's CDR3 is CASSLGGYNEQFF. CDR3 coding DNA: TGTGCCAGCAGTTTAGGGGGATACAATGAGCAGTTCTTC.

This rearrangement joins TRBV7-6 to TRBJ2-5, with D possibly being TRBD2 (6 bases). V gave up 1 base and J gave up 4 bases, with 16 bases separating them. Germline V gives CDR1 SGHVS, CDR2 FNYEAQ. CDR3 length equals 16 residues. For the CDR3, the DNA is TGTGCCAGCAGCTTAGTCGCGGGGAGTAACGTAGAGACCCAGTACTTC. Its translation: CASSLVAGSNVETQYF.

The chain uses TRBV19 and TRBJ2-5, with 8 bases identical to TRBD1. Germline V gene sequence: CDR1 LNHDA, CDR2 SQIVND (reference sequence). The CDR3 loop spans 14 amino acids. The J segment lost 4 bases and the V segment lost 5 bases, leaving 6 bases of the junction unmatched. Here the CDR3 reads CASSVSTGAETQYF. CDR3 nucleotide sequence: TGTGCCAGTAGTGTCTCGACAGGGGCAGAGACCCAGTACTTC.

J is TRBJ2-5 and V is TRBV25-1; D is uncertain. V gave up 3 bases and J gave up 5 bases, with 4 bases separating them. There are 11 residues in the CDR3. Per germline, CDR1 MGHDK and CDR2 SYGVNS. The CDR3 loop is CASSDRETQYF. The CDR3 nucleotides read TGTGCCAGCAGTGATCGGGAGACCCAGTACTTC.

The J gene is TRBJ1-1, the V gene TRBV7-9, with D possibly being TRBD1 (5 bases). Germline values: CDR1 SEHNR, CDR2 FQNEAQ (reference sequence). V was trimmed by 0 bases and J by 1 base, leaving 9 bases between them. The CDR3 runs to 15 residues. This chain's CDR3 is CASSLAGPPNTEAFF. The CDR3 nucleotides read TGTGCCAGCAGCTTAGCGGGGCCCCCGAACACTGAAGCTTTCTTT.

The gene calls are TRBV5-4 and TRBJ2-5, with 14 bases identical to TRBD2. CDR1 SGHNT and CDR2 YYREEE come from the germline V gene (reference sequence). The trim removed 9 bases at V and 4 bases at J, leaving 2 bases unmatched. CDR3 length equals 13 residues. The CDR3 region has the DNA TGTGCCACGGGACTAGCGGGGGTAGAGACCCAGTACTTC. Residues: CATGLAGVETQYF.

The CDR3 DNA reads as TGTGCCTGGAGTCCCCGTACTTCTAGCACAGATACGCAGTATTTT. It encodes CAWSPRTSSTDTQYF. The chain links TRBV30 to TRBJ2-3; D is uncertain. The CDR3 has 15 residues. CDR1 GTSNPN and CDR2 SVGIG come from the germline V gene (reference sequence). V was shortened by 2 bases and J by 0 bases, with 12 bases between the two germline ends.

V gene TRBV28 combines with J gene TRBJ1-2; TRBD1 is a possible D gene (5 bases). Trimming cost V 8 bases and J 7 bases, with 17 bases left between them. CDR1 and CDR2 from the germline V gene are MDHEN and SYDVKM. The CDR3 is 13 residues long. The CDR3 DNA is TGTGCCAGCTACTTCTTAGGGGATCGTGGCTACACCTTC. Translation: CASYFLGDRGYTF.

CDR3 sequence reads: CATSSAFNRDSEAFF. Written as DNA, the CDR3 is TGTGCCACCAGCAGCGCCTTTAACCGGGACAGTGAAGCTTTCTTT. The V call is TRBV15, the J call TRBJ1-1; 7 bases are shared with TRBD1. CDR3 length equals 15 residues. Looked up from germline, CDR1 is LNHNV and CDR2 is YYDKDF (reference sequence). J gave up 7 bases and V 3 bases, and 11 bases lay outside the gene matches. Full variable domain (outside the CDR3, taken from reference TRBV15 and TRBJ1-1): DAMVIQNPRYQVTQFGKPVTLSCSQTLNHNVMYWYQQKSSQAPKLLFHYYDKDFNNEADTPDNFQSRRPNTSFCFLDIRSPGLGDTAMYLCATSSAFNRDSEAFFGQGTRLTVV.

In this sample, this clone turned up once. The gene calls are TRBV21-1 and TRBJ2-1; the DNA was not compared with TRBD1, the D call given in the table. TRBV21-1 is shown as a pseudogene. The CDR3 is 15 amino acids. Written as DNA, the CDR3 is TGTGCCAGCAACCAGCCGGGACAGGGGGCTGATGAGCAGTTCTTC. Protein: CASNQPGQGADEQFF.

This clone occurred a few times. This rearrangement joins TRBV6-6 to TRBJ1-1; D is unresolved. The CDR3 has 10 amino acids. The V gene's germline CDR1 is MNHNY and CDR2 SVGAGI (reference sequence). The CDR3 sequence: CARYGTEAFF. Written as DNA, the CDR3 is TGTGCACGTTATGGCACTGAAGCTTTCTTT.

The chain joins TRBV7-2 to TRBJ2-3, with a possible D match to TRBD2 (6 bases). Germline V gene sequence: CDR1 SGHTA, CDR2 FQGNSA. The CDR3 consists of 15 residues. Between the trimmed V and J ends, which lost 5 bases and 1 base, there was a span of 13 bases. The CDR3 sequence: CASSPTQRGTDTQYF. In DNA form, the CDR3 reads TGTGCCAGCAGCCCCACCCAGCGGGGCACAGATACGCAGTATTTT.

The chain recombines TRBV7-8 with TRBJ1-4, with 9 bases fitting TRBD1. Losses at the gene ends were 6 bases for V and 4 bases for J; bases not matched to a gene: 3. The CDR3 loop spans 14 amino acids. Germline V gene lookup returns CDR1 SGHVS and CDR2 FQNEAQ. This CDR3 is CASRPGQGNEKLFF. Written as DNA, the CDR3 is TGTGCCAGCAGACCGGGACAGGGTAATGAAAAACTGTTTTTT.

This CDR3 is CASSPGLEHGEQFF. In DNA, the CDR3 is TGTGCCAGCAGCCCGGGACTAGAACATGGTGAGCAGTTCTTC. The chain is built from TRBV9 and TRBJ2-1; 8 positions agree with TRBD2. The CDR3 length is 14 residues. V shed 4 bases and J 9 bases; nucleotides not matched to a gene: 9. The V gene's germline CDR1 is SGDLS and CDR2 YYNGEE.

Here the CDR3 DNA reads TGCGCCAGCAGCCAAGTCGGGGGGACAGCCAGGGGTGGCTACACCTTC. Protein: CASSQVGGTARGGYTF. This chain connects TRBV4-3 to TRBJ1-2; TRBD1 matches at 7 bases. V was clipped by 1 base and J by 7 bases; unmatched bases: 12. CDR3 length: 16 amino acids. The germline V gene encodes CDR1 LGHNA and CDR2 YSLEER.

The V gene is TRBV27, the J gene TRBJ2-1; 8 positions match TRBD1. With 6 bases clipped from V and 2 bases from J, the junction kept 9 bases outside the gene matches. This CDR3 is built from 16 residues. In germline, CDR1 is MNHEY, CDR2 SMNVEV (reference sequence). The CDR3 is CASSYRQGITYNEQFF. DNA for the CDR3: TGTGCCAGCAGCTATAGACAGGGGATCACCTACAATGAGCAGTTCTTC.

The chain employs TRBV7-8 and TRBJ2-1; D not resolved. Germline V gene sequence: CDR1 SGHVS, CDR2 FQNEAQ. V was cut by 4 bases and J by 2 bases, with 15 bases left in between. This CDR3 is 16 amino acids long. The CDR3, as DNA: TGTGCCAGCAGCTCTAAGGCATCTCGGACCTACAATGAGCAGTTCTTC. Translating it yields CASSSKASRTYNEQFF. Full variable domain (missing parts from reference TRBV7-8 and TRBJ2-1): GAGVSQSPRYKVAKRGQDVALRCDPISGHVSLFWYQQALGQGPEFLTYFQNEAQLDKSGLPSDRFFAERPEGSVSTLKIQRTQQEDSAVYLCASSSKASRTYNEQFFGPGTRLTVL.

The CDR3 loop is CASPGGGNTEAFF. CDR3 sequence (DNA): TGTGCCAGCCCCGGCGGGGGGAACACTGAAGCTTTCTTT. The V gene is TRBV21-1, the J gene TRBJ1-1. TRBV21-1 is a known pseudogene. The CDR3 contains 13 residues.

This rearrangement joins TRBV5-1 to TRBJ1-4; perhaps TRBD1 as D (5 bases). This CDR3 is built from 14 residues. The V and J ends lost 0 bases and 7 bases respectively, with 10 bases between them. Per the germline V gene, CDR1 is SGHRS and CDR2 is YFSETQ. CDR3 in DNA: TGCGCCAGCAGCTTGGATAGGGGAGGTGAAAAACTGTTTTTT. Translated, it gives CASSLDRGGEKLFF.